A selection of T cell receptor beta chains follows, all from one sample in a study of blood T cells in healthy people across ages. From the 5' RACE reads, TCRdb called clonotypes with MiXCR, one entry per CDR3 protein. The profile shows hundreds of thousands of distinct CDR3 sequences, 40% to 50% of them singletons. Material for sequencing was blood. These receptors were collected from an older man in good health. CDR3s leave out the opening cysteine and the closing phenylalanine or tryptophan. Fields, in order: V gene, J gene, CDR3 protein.

TRBV20-1	TRBJ2-3	SLDSGTDTQY
TRBV24-1	TRBJ2-5	ATSDPGEAQETQY
TRBV27	TRBJ2-2	ASSSSRTGGAYTGELF
TRBV10-3	TRBJ1-5	AISEAEPQH
TRBV29-1	TRBJ1-2	SVEDVPYGYT
TRBV18	TRBJ2-7	ASSPSSGALGYEQY
TRBV10-3	TRBJ1-2	AISESGGLDGYT
TRBV2	TRBJ1-4	ASSDLHNEKLF
TRBV20-1	TRBJ2-7	SARDGLSDGRRPYEQY
TRBV9	TRBJ1-4	ASSPRGLRTNEKLF
TRBV6-6	TRBJ2-6	ASSYSTGDSGANVLT
TRBV12-3/TRBV12-4	TRBJ1-1	ASNKGTGEAF
TRBV5-1	TRBJ1-2	ASSSNRNYGYT
TRBV12-3/TRBV12-4	TRBJ2-5	ASSFGESETQY
TRBV6-5	TRBJ1-1	ASSYSREGGRGNTEAF